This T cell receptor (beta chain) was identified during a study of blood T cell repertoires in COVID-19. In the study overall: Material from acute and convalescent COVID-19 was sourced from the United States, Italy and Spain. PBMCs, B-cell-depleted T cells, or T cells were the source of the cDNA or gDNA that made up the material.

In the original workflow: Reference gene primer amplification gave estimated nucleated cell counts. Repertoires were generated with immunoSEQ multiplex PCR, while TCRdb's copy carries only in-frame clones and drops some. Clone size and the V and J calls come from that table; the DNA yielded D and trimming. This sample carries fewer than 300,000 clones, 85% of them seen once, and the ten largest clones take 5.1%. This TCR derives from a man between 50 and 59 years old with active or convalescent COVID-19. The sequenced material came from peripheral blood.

Here the CDR3 DNA reads TGTGCCAGCAGCGTAGGCTCCTCGGGGGGCGGGTATGGCTACACCTTC. The encoded protein is CASSVGSSGGGYGYTF. This chain joins TRBV9 and TRBJ1-2; TRBD1 is a possible D gene (6 bases). There are 16 residues in the CDR3. Germline V lookup: CDR1 SGDLS, CDR2 YYNGEE. V was trimmed by 0 bases and J by 5 bases, leaving 17 bases between them.